These T cell receptor beta chains were read from a single sample in a study of CD8 T cells in ankylosing spondylitis. TCRdb itself ran the 5' RACE reads through MiXCR, one entry per CDR3 protein. This table holds 300,000 to 350,000 distinct CDR3 sequences, around a tenth found once. Source material: blood, either unsorted or a sorted T cell fraction (not recorded which). The receptors derive from a female donor with ankylosing spondylitis or in good health (not recorded which). CDR3s leave out the opening cysteine and the closing phenylalanine or tryptophan.

V gene	J gene	CDR3 protein
TRBV7-2	TRBJ1-5	ASSFDRSQPQH
TRBV5-1	TRBJ1-1	ASSLPGQNTEAF
TRBV7-2	TRBJ2-5	ASSLSGSGGDETQY
TRBV19	TRBJ2-1	ASSGAYNEQF
TRBV20-1	TRBJ2-7	SARSRELDEQY
TRBV5-1	TRBJ2-7	ASSFRGEQS
TRBV7-7	TRBJ1-1	ASSREPNTEAF
TRBV11-2	TRBJ1-3	ASSLEPSSGNTIY
TRBV5-4	TRBJ2-3	ASRPGGTRTDTQY
TRBV30	TRBJ1-5	AWGQGTSGQPQH
TRBV7-6	TRBJ2-6	ASSLTYRASGANVLT
TRBV5-1	TRBJ2-1	ASSFQTTSSYNEQF
TRBV12-3/TRBV12-4	TRBJ2-3	ASSLFRGGTDTQY
TRBV20-1	TRBJ2-3	SAIQEITDTQY
TRBV12-5	TRBJ2-1	ASAFGTSGQF
TRBV20-1	TRBJ1-1	SARGVTAATEAF
TRBV12-3/TRBV12-4	TRBJ2-1	ASSSGTSADEQF
TRBV20-1	TRBJ2-1	SATGTIFSSYNEQF
TRBV9	TRBJ2-1	ASSVEFLKRDEQF
TRBV5-5	TRBJ1-4	ASSLLGETGDEKLF
TRBV7-2	TRBJ2-7	ASSPWTRFEQY
TRBV6-1	TRBJ2-2	ASSEDGLRTLDTGELF
TRBV12-3/TRBV12-4	TRBJ2-6	ASRKTSGTSGANVLT
TRBV12-3/TRBV12-4	TRBJ2-7	ASSLLGQGGEQY
TRBV10-3	TRBJ2-1	AISGGDRAHNEQF
TRBV20-1	TRBJ2-5	SARAAETQY
TRBV7-3	TRBJ2-3	ASSPIGLAGDTQY
TRBV20-1	TRBJ1-1	SSDENTEAF
TRBV6-2/TRBV6-3	TRBJ2-5	ASSSVFGGSHRRETQY
TRBV14	TRBJ2-7	ASSQEGGFSYEQY
TRBV27	TRBJ2-6	ASSSLETRLAGANVLT
TRBV20-1	TRBJ2-7	SASPIQGIGSYEQY
TRBV25-1	TRBJ2-1	ASSAPANNEQF
TRBV20-1	TRBJ2-7	SARDGRYEQY
TRBV11-2	TRBJ2-7	ASSLEGGFSYEQY
TRBV4-3	TRBJ1-3	ASSQDTGTSGNTIY
TRBV6-1	TRBJ2-3	ASDLSTDTQY
TRBV11-2	TRBJ1-4	ASSFRQGNEKLF
TRBV6-1	TRBJ1-5	ASQKGEQGLYQPQH
TRBV5-1	TRBJ1-1	ASSLEGTSNTEAF
TRBV7-2	TRBJ2-1	ASRPLQLAVNNEQF
TRBV9	TRBJ2-5	ASSVVAGGQETQY
TRBV20-1	TRBJ1-1	SARPLSRTGKSTEAF
TRBV20-1	TRBJ2-1	SARAPPRGNNEQF
TRBV7-3	TRBJ1-2	ASSLTGGTGTDYGYT
TRBV11-2	TRBJ2-5	ASSLEGTGRETQY
TRBV7-8	TRBJ2-1	ASSLVGTGLDEQF
TRBV5-1	TRBJ2-7	ASSLAGSGYEQY
TRBV4-2	TRBJ2-3	ASSRIPKRGGYDSTDTQY
TRBV5-6	TRBJ2-7	ASSLDGRPLNYEQY
TRBV12-3/TRBV12-4	TRBJ2-3	ASSFSGGTDTQY
TRBV25-1	TRBJ1-2	ASSEFGSGDGYT
TRBV7-9	TRBJ2-1	ASSLGGKPYNEQF
TRBV7-8	TRBJ2-2	ASSLTRTSGDANTGELF
TRBV20-1	TRBJ1-1	SAPIGGTEAF
TRBV20-1	TRBJ1-4	SAKQGATNEKLF
TRBV29-1	TRBJ2-7	SVGGGTGRTYEQY
TRBV5-1	TRBJ2-5	ASSFRGARETQY
TRBV5-5	TRBJ1-2	ASSLVRLTTYGYT
TRBV3-1	TRBJ2-3	ASDQRGGSTDTQY